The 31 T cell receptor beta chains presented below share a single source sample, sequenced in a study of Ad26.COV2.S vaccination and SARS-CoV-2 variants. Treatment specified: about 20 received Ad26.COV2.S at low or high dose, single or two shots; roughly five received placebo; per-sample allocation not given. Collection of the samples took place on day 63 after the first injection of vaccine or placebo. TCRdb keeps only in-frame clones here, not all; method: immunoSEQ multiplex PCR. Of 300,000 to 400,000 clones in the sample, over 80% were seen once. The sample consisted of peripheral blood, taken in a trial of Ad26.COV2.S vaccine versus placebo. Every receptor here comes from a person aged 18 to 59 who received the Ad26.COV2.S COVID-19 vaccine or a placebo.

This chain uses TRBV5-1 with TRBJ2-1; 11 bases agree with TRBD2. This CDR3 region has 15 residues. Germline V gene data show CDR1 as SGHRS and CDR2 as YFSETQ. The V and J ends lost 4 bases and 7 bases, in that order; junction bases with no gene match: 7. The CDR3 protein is CASSNLAGGRNEQFF. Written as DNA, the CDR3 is TGCGCCAGCAGCAACCTAGCGGGGGGCAGGAATGAGCAGTTCTTC.

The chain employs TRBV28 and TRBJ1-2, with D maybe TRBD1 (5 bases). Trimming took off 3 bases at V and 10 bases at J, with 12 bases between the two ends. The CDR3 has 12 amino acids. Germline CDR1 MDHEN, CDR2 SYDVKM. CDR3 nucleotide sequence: TGTGCCAGCAGTTTGGTAAAGGGACTCTACACCTTC. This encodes CASSLVKGLYTF.

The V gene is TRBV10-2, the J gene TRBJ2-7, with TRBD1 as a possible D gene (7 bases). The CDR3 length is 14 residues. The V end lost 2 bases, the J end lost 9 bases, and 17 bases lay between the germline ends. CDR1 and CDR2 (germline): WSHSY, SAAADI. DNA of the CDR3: TGCGCCAGCAGTGAGAGCCGACAGGGACTCGGGCAGTACTTC. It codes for CASSESRQGLGQYF.

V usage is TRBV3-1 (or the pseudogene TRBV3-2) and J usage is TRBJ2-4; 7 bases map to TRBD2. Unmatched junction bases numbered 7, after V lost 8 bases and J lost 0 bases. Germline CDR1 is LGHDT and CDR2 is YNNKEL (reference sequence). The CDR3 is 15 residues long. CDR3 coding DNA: TGTGCCAGCCGTGGGGGAGGGCTAGCCAAAAACATTCAGTACTTC. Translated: CASRGGGLAKNIQYF.

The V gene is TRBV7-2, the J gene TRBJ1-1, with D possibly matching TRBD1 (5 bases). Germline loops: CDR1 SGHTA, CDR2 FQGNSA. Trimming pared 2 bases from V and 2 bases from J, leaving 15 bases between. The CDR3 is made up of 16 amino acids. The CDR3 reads CASSLNRGGANTEAFF. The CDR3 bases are TGTGCCAGCAGCTTAAACCGGGGCGGAGCAAACACTGAAGCTTTCTTT.

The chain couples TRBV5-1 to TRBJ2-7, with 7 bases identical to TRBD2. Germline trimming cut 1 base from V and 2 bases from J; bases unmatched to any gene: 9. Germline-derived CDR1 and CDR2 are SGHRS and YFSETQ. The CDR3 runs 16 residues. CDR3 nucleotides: TGCGCCAGCAGCTTGAAGCTCGGGGGGAAAGCCTACGAGCAGTACTTC. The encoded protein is CASSLKLGGKAYEQYF.

CDR3: CASSMKVDGSYEQYF. DNA of the CDR3: TGTGCCAGTAGTATGAAGGTGGACGGCTCCTACGAGCAGTACTTC. This chain uses TRBV19 with TRBJ2-7; D is ambiguous. Trimming pared 3 bases from V and 0 bases from J, leaving 12 bases between. Germline lookup yields CDR1 LNHDA and CDR2 SQIVND (reference sequence). This CDR3 contains 15 residues.

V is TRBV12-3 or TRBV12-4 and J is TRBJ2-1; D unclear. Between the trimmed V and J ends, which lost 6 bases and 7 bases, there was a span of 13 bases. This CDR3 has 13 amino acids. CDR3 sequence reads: CASSLRDRNEQFF. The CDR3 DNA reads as TGTGCCAGCAGCCTCAGAGACCGAAATGAGCAGTTCTTC.

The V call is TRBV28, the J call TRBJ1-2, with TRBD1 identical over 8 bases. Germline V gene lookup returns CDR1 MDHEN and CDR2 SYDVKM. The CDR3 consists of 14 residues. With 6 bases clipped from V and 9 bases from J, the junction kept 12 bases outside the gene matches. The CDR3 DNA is TGTGCCAGCAGCATTACCGGGACAGGTCGTAGCTACACCTTC. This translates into CASSITGTGRSYTF.

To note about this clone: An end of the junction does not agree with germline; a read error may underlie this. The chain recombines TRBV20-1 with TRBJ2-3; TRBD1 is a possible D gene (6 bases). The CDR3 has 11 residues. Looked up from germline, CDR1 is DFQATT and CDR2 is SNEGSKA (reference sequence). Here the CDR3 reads CSARDRDTQYF. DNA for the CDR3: TGCAGTGCGAGAGACAGGGATACGCAGTATTTT.

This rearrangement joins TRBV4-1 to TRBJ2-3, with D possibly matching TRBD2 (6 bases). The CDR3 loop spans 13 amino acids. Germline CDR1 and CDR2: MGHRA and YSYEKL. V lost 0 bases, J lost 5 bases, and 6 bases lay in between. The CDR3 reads CASSQEGGDTQYF. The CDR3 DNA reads TGCGCCAGCAGCCAAGAGGGGGGAGATACGCAGTATTTT.

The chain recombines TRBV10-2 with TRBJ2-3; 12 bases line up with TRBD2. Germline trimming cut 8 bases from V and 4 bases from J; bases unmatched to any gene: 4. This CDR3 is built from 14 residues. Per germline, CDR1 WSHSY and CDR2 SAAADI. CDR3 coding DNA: TGCGCCAGCGAACTAGCGGGGGGCGCAGATACGCAGTATTTT. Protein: CASELAGGADTQYF.

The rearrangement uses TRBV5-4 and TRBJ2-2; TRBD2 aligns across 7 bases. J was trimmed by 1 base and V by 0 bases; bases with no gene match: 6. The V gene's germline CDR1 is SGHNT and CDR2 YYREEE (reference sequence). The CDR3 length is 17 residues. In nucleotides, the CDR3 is TGTGCCAGCAGCTTGGCCTTTAAGCGGGGGAACACCGGGGAGCTGTTTTTT. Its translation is CASSLAFKRGNTGELFF.

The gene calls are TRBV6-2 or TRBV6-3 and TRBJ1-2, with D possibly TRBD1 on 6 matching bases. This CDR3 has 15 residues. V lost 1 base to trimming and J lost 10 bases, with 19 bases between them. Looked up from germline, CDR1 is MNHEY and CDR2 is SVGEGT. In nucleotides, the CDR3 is TGTGCCAGCAGTTACTTCGGGGGCGTCCCTGTCAACTACACCTTC. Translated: CASSYFGGVPVNYTF.

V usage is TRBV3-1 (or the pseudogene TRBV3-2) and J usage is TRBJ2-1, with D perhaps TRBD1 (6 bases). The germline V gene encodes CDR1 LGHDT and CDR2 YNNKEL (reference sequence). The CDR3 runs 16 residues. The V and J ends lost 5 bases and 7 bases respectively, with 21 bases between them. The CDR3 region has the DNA TGTGCCAGCAGCGAGGGGGTCAATCCTTCGGGGAATGAGCAGTTCTTC. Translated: CASSEGVNPSGNEQFF.

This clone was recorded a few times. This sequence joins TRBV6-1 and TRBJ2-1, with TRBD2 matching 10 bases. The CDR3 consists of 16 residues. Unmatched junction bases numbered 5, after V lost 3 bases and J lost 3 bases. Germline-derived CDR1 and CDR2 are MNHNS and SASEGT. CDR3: CASSEGAGGVYNEQFF. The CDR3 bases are TGTGCCAGCAGTGAGGGAGCGGGGGGGGTCTACAATGAGCAGTTCTTC.

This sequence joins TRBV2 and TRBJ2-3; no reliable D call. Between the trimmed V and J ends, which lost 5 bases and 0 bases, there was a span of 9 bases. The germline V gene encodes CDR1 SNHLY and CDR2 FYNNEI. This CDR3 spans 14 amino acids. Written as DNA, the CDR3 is TGTGCCAGCAGTTACTCCTATAGCACAGATACGCAGTATTTT. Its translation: CASSYSYSTDTQYF.

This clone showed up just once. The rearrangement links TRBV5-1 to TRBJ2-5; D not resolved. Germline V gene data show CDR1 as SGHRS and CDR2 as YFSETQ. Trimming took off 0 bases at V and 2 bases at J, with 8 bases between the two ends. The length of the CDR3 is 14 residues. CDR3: CASSLVLGQETQYF. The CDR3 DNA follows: TGCGCCAGCAGCTTGGTTTTAGGTCAAGAGACCCAGTACTTC.

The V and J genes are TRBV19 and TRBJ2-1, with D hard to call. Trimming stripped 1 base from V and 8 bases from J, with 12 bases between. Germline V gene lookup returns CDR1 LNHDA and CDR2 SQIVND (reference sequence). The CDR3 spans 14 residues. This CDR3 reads CASSIVSRRHEQFF. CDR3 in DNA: TGTGCCAGTAGTATAGTTAGCCGTCGGCATGAGCAGTTCTTC.

CDR3 residues: CSVGGQGAGEQYF. The CDR3 nucleotides read TGCAGCGTGGGGGGACAGGGGGCAGGAGAGCAGTACTTC. The chain has TRBV29-1 and TRBJ2-7, with 12 bases aligning to TRBD1. The CDR3 totals 13 residues. In germline, CDR1 is SQVTM, CDR2 ANQGSEA. V dropped 6 bases and J dropped 7; count of bases not matched to a gene: 7.

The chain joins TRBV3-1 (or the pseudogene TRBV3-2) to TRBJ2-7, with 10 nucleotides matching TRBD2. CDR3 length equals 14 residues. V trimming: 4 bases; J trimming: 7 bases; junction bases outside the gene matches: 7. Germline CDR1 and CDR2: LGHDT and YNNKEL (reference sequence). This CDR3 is CASSLGGTSVEQYF. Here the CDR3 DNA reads TGTGCCAGCAGCCTTGGCGGGACTAGCGTTGAGCAGTACTTC.

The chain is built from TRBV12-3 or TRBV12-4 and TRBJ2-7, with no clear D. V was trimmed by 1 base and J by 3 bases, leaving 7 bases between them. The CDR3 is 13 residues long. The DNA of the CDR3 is TGTGCCAGCAGTTTAGGGTACAGCTACGAGCAGTACTTC. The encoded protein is CASSLGYSYEQYF.

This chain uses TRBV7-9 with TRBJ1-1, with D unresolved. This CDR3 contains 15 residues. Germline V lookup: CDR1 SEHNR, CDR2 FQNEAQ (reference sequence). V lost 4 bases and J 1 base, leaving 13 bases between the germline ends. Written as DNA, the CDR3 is TGTGCCAGCAGCTGGGATGATAAGGGGAACACTGAAGCTTTCTTT. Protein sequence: CASSWDDKGNTEAFF.

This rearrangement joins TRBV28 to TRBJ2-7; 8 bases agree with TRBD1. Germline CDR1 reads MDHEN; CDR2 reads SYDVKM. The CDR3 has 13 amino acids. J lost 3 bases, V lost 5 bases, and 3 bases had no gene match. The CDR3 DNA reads TGTGCCAGCAGTAGGACAGGGTACTACGAGCAGTACTTC. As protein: CASSRTGYYEQYF.

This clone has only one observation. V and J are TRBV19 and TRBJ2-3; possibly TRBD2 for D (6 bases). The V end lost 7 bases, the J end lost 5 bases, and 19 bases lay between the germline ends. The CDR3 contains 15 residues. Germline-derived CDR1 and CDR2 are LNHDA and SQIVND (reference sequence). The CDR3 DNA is TGTGCCAGTAAGGCGGCCGGGGTCGGGGGAGATACGCAGTATTTT. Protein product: CASKAAGVGGDTQYF.

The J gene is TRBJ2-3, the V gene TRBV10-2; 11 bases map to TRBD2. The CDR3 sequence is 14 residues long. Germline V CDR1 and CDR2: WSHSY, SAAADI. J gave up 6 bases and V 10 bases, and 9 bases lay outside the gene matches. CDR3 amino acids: CATIAGGPSDTQYF. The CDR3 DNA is TGCGCCACGATAGCGGGGGGGCCTTCGGATACGCAGTATTTT.

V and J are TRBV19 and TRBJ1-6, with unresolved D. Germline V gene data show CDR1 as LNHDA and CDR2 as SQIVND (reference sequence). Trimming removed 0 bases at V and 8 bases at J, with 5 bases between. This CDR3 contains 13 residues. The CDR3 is CASSIDGDSPLHF. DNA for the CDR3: TGTGCCAGTAGTATAGACGGGGATTCACCCCTCCACTTT.

As DNA, the CDR3 is TGTGCCAGTAGTATCATAGCGGGGGTAGAGACCCAGTACTTC. This codes for CASSIIAGVETQYF. The J gene is TRBJ2-5, the V gene TRBV19; 9 bases agree with TRBD2. Germline values: CDR1 LNHDA, CDR2 SQIVND (reference sequence). Trimming at V came to 3 bases and at J to 4 bases, leaving 3 bases not matched to a gene. This CDR3 comprises 14 residues.

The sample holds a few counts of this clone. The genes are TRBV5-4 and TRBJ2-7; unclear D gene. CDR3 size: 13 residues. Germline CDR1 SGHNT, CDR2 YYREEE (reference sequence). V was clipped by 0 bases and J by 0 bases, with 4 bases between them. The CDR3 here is CASSLAPSYEQYF. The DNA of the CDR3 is TGTGCCAGCAGCTTGGCCCCCTCCTACGAGCAGTACTTC.

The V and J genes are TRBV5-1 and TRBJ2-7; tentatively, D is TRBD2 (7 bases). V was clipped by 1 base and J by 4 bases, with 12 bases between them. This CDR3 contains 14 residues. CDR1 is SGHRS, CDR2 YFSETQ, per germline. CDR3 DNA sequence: TGCGCCAGCAGCTTGAGGGGGGGCCAATACGAGCAGTACTTC. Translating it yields CASSLRGGQYEQYF.

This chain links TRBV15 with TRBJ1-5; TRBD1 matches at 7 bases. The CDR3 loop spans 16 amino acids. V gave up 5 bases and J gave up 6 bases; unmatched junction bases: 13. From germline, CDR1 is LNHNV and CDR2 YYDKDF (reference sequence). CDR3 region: CATSPALDRVGQPQHF. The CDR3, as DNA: TGTGCCACCAGCCCAGCCCTCGACAGGGTTGGTCAGCCCCAGCATTTT.